Below, 21 T cell receptor beta chains from the same sample are listed, as sequenced in a study of cytomegalovirus exposure and HLA in healthy donors. Clones were sequenced by immunoSEQ multiplex PCR, and TCRdb holds only the in-frame ones, with some missing. The sample comprises around 120,000 clones, 88% of which are singletons, and just under 6.5% rests with the top ten. The sequenced material came from PBMCs. These receptors all come from a woman aged 18-29 years in good health and CMV-seropositive.

The chain couples TRBV11-2 to TRBJ2-7, with TRBD1 matching over 7 bases. The V gene end was trimmed by 1 base and the J gene end by 2 bases; junction bases not matched to a gene: 8. The V gene's germline CDR1 is SGHAT and CDR2 FQNNGV. The length of the CDR3 is 16 residues. The CDR3 coding sequence is TGTGCCAGCAGCTTAGGATCCGTGACAGGGACCTACGAGCAGTACTTC. It codes for CASSLGSVTGTYEQYF.

The table lists this clone with a count of one. The chain employs TRBV6-6 and TRBJ2-2, with D tentatively TRBD2 (5 bases). The CDR3 totals 15 residues. V was cut by 0 bases and J by 4 bases, with 9 bases left in between. Looked up from germline, CDR1 is MNHNY and CDR2 is SVGAGI (reference sequence). CDR3 nucleotide sequence: TGTGCCAGCAGTTACTCGCGGGCCCTCACCGGGGAGCTGTTTTTT. Amino acids: CASSYSRALTGELFF.

The chain carries TRBV15 and TRBJ1-2, with a possible D match to TRBD1 (5 bases). Germline-derived CDR1 and CDR2 are LNHNV and YYDKDF (reference sequence). V dropped 6 bases and J dropped 4 bases, with 15 bases sitting between them. The CDR3 contains 14 residues. The CDR3, as DNA: TGTGCCACCAGACCCCAAGGGACTTCCTATGGCTACACCTTC. Protein product: CATRPQGTSYGYTF.

The chain combines TRBV28 with TRBJ1-5; 8 nucleotides align to TRBD1. Germline V gene sequence: CDR1 MDHEN, CDR2 SYDVKM. The CDR3 extends over 15 amino acids. The trim removed 6 bases at V and 5 bases at J, leaving 9 bases unmatched. This CDR3 is CASRGRGRGHQPQHF. CDR3 sequence (DNA): TGTGCCAGCAGGGGCCGTGGCAGGGGGCATCAGCCCCAGCATTTT.

The chain links TRBV9 to TRBJ1-1; D remains ambiguous. Trimming took 4 bases from V and 0 from J, leaving 13 bases between them. The CDR3 spans 15 residues. Germline V gene data show CDR1 as SGDLS and CDR2 as YYNGEE. The CDR3 sequence: CASSPRSVMNTEAFF. The CDR3 region has the DNA TGTGCCAGCAGCCCGCGATCGGTAATGAACACTGAAGCTTTCTTT.

The chain links TRBV11-2 to TRBJ2-3; TRBD2 matches 7 bases. J gave up 0 bases and V 4 bases, and 7 bases lay outside the gene matches. The CDR3 is 16 residues long. The germline CDR1 and CDR2 sequences are SGHAT and FQNNGV. The CDR3: CASSSWASGSTDTQYF. As DNA, the CDR3 is TGTGCCAGCAGCTCCTGGGCTAGCGGTAGCACAGATACGCAGTATTTT.

This clone appeared a few times. The chain couples TRBV30 to TRBJ1-2, with 9 bases aligning to TRBD1. The junction had 7 bases not matched to a gene; V was cut back by 3 bases and J by 8 bases. The V gene's germline CDR1 is GTSNPN and CDR2 SVGIG (reference sequence). The CDR3 covers 13 residues. CDR3 amino acids: CAWSQGQGEGYTF. For the CDR3, the DNA is TGTGCCTGGAGCCAGGGACAGGGAGAGGGCTACACCTTC.

Only one count was recorded for this clone. The chain uses TRBV18 and TRBJ2-1; 16 nucleotides match TRBD2. Trimming at V came to 5 bases and at J to 9 bases, leaving 13 bases not matched to a gene. The CDR3 has 18 residues. The germline gives CDR1 KGHSH, CDR2 LQKENI. CDR3 sequence reads: CASSTLPGTSGGAGEQFF. CDR3 nucleotides: TGTGCCAGCTCAACCTTACCCGGGACTAGCGGGGGGGCCGGTGAGCAGTTCTTC.

This clone was recorded once. The chain couples TRBV6-6 to TRBJ1-2, with 9 bases identical to TRBD1. Germline-derived CDR1 and CDR2 are MNHNY and SVGAGI (reference sequence). The CDR3 totals 16 residues. J gave up 4 bases and V 6 bases, and 12 bases lay outside the gene matches. CDR3 loop: CASSFSRDRDPYGYTF. The CDR3 DNA reads TGTGCCAGCAGCTTTTCTAGGGACAGGGATCCCTATGGCTACACCTTC.

This clone was observed a few times. In nucleotides, the CDR3 is TGTGCCAGCAGTTCGGGACAGGGTGTTATTAATTCACCCCTCCACTTT. The encoded protein is CASSSGQGVINSPLHF. This chain joins TRBV6-5 and TRBJ1-6, with 9 bases matching TRBD1. Germline V gives CDR1 MNHEY, CDR2 SVGAGI. The length of the CDR3 is 16 residues. Unmatched junction bases numbered 7, after V lost 4 bases and J lost 6 bases.

This chain uses TRBV20-1 with TRBJ1-1; D is unclear. There are 11 residues in the CDR3. The V end was cut by 6 bases, the J end by 4 bases, with 9 bases between. Germline V gene sequence: CDR1 DFQATT, CDR2 SNEGSKA (reference sequence). In DNA form, the CDR3 reads TGCAGTGCAAGACACAGCACTGAAGCTTTCTTT. Translating gives CSARHSTEAFF.

The gene calls are TRBV9 and TRBJ2-6, with 10 bases matching TRBD1. The CDR3 runs to 18 residues. J was trimmed by 3 bases and V by 4 bases; bases with no gene match: 10. CDR1 is SGDLS, CDR2 YYNGEE, per germline. The CDR3 here is CASSPRTGTGVGANVLTF. In nucleotides, the CDR3 is TGTGCCAGCAGCCCTCGGACCGGGACAGGGGTTGGGGCCAACGTCCTGACTTTC.

The CDR3 coding sequence is TGTGCCAGCAGCCTCTTGACTAGCCTCGGGGGCACAGATACGCAGTATTTT. Translating it yields CASSLLTSLGGTDTQYF. The genes are TRBV9 and TRBJ2-3, with 7 bases identical to TRBD2. CDR1 and CDR2 from the germline V gene are SGDLS and YYNGEE. The CDR3 covers 17 residues. V was pared by 4 bases and J by 1 base, with 12 bases of the junction left unmatched.

This clone showed up just once. Other DNA sequences in the sample encode the same CDR3. The chain recombines TRBV7-2 with TRBJ1-2; D is perhaps TRBD1 (5 bases). CDR3 length: 12 residues. Germline loops: CDR1 SGHTA, CDR2 FQGNSA. V lost 4 bases, J lost 8 bases, and 11 bases lay in between. The CDR3 coding sequence is TGTGCCAGCAGCTCCCAGGGATACGGCTACACCTTC. Translation gives CASSSQGYGYTF. The complete variable domain, with remaining parts taken from reference TRBV7-2 and TRBJ1-2, reads GAGVSQSPSNKVTEKGKDVELRCDPISGHTALYWYRQSLGQGLEFLIYFQGNSAPDKSGLPSDRFSAERTGGSVSTLTIQRTQQEDSAVYLCASSSQGYGYTFGSGTRLTVV.

The chain recombines TRBV9 with TRBJ1-5, with D possibly matching TRBD1 (5 bases). This CDR3 has 14 amino acids. Germline values: CDR1 SGDLS, CDR2 YYNGEE. V lost 0 bases, J lost 7 bases, and 11 bases lay in between. The CDR3, as DNA: TGTGCCAGCAGCGTAGACGGGGGAGACCAGCCCCAGCATTTT. This gives the protein CASSVDGGDQPQHF.

In this sample, this clone turned up a few times. The rearrangement joins TRBV18 to TRBJ1-1, with TRBD1 matching over 7 bases. This CDR3 region has 12 residues. The germline V gene has CDR1 KGHSH and CDR2 LQKENI. The V gene end was trimmed by 8 bases and the J gene end by 4 bases; junction bases not matched to a gene: 4. The CDR3 nucleotides are TGTGCCAGCCTGACAGGGACCACTGAAGCTTTCTTT. This encodes CASLTGTTEAFF. The full variable domain, with the rest looked up from reference TRBV18 and TRBJ1-1, is NAGVMQNPRHLVRRRGQEARLRCSPMKGHSHVYWYRQLPEEGLKFMVYLQKENIIDESGMPKERFSAEFPKEGPSILRIQQVVRGDSAAYFCASLTGTTEAFFGQGTRLTVV.

The genes are TRBV18 and TRBJ1-2, with D perhaps TRBD1 (5 bases). From germline, CDR1 is KGHSH and CDR2 LQKENI. The CDR3 length is 15 residues. V was pared by 3 bases and J by 0 bases, with 11 bases between. CDR3: CASSPRGYTNYGYTF. For the CDR3, the DNA is TGTGCCAGCTCACCTCGGGGGTATACTAACTATGGCTACACCTTC.

The CDR3 region has the DNA TGTGCCAGCATTCCCCTCGGACAGGGGGAGGCTGAAGCTTTCTTT. Translating it yields CASIPLGQGEAEAFF. The rearrangement links TRBV6-6 to TRBJ1-1; 10 nucleotides line up with TRBD1. V dropped 7 bases and J dropped 6; count of bases not matched to a gene: 11. The CDR3 has 15 amino acids. Germline CDR1 reads MNHNY; CDR2 reads SVGAGI (reference sequence).

The gene calls are TRBV19 and TRBJ1-1, with 7 bases identical to TRBD1. The CDR3 sequence is 14 residues long. The germline gives CDR1 LNHDA, CDR2 SQIVND (reference sequence). V was pared by 3 bases and J by 1 base, with 2 bases of the junction left unmatched. CDR3 loop: CASSMGDRNTEAFF. In DNA form, the CDR3 reads TGTGCCAGTAGTATGGGGGACAGGAACACTGAAGCTTTCTTT.

The chain joins TRBV5-1 to TRBJ2-3; 11 bases agree with TRBD2. CDR3 length: 17 residues. Per germline, CDR1 SGHRS and CDR2 YFSETQ. Trimming took 4 bases from V and 0 from J; bases not matched to a gene: 7. The CDR3 DNA follows: TGCGCCAGCAGCCTCAGTAGCGGGGGGGCTAGCACAGATACGCAGTATTTT. Protein product: CASSLSSGGASTDTQYF.

The chain uses TRBV11-2 and TRBJ2-1, with 10 bases that match TRBD2. The germline gives CDR1 SGHAT, CDR2 FQNNGV. V shed 2 bases and J 8 bases; nucleotides not matched to a gene: 12. This CDR3 is built from 17 residues. DNA of the CDR3: TGTGCCAGCAGCTTAAGTGGTTCGGGACTAGCGTTCGATGAGCAGTTCTTC. Its translation is CASSLSGSGLAFDEQFF. Variable domain in full (rest from reference TRBV11-2 and TRBJ2-1): EAGVAQSPRYKIIEKRQSVAFWCNPISGHATLYWYQQILGQGPKLLIQFQNNGVVDDSQLPKDRFSAERLKGVDSTLKIQPAKLEDSAVYLCASSLSGSGLAFDEQFFGPGTRLTVL.